This T cell receptor beta chain was observed in a study of cytomegalovirus exposure and HLA in healthy donors. Overall study: The study placed 80% to 90% of its 398 genotyped donors in the Caucasian-associated ancestry cluster. General observations from the study: Earlier analysis found most TCR beta V segments productive about 87% or about 30% of the time. Analyzed later, most CMV-associated TCR beta chains appeared HLA-restricted.

This clone has a single count. The antigen is unknown. Both 60 Vbeta primers and 13 Jbeta primers went into the PCR. TCRdb keeps only in-frame clones here, not all; method: immunoSEQ multiplex PCR. The sample carries 250,000 to 350,000 clones, roughly 90% recorded once. This CDR3 comprises 14 residues. V was trimmed by 2 bases and J by 2 bases, leaving 8 bases between them. CDR1 is MNHEY and CDR2 is SVGAGI in the germline V gene. This sequence originates from a man aged 35 to 55 in good health and CMV-seropositive. This chain connects TRBV6-5 to TRBJ2-3; D perhaps matches TRBD2 (5 bases). The sequenced sample was PBMCs. The CDR3 coding sequence is TGTGCCAGCAGTTACGCGGGTTTCACAGATACGCAGTATTTT. It codes for CASSYAGFTDTQYF.